This T cell receptor (beta chain) came from a study of cytomegalovirus exposure and HLA in healthy donors. The PCR had 60 Vbeta and 13 Jbeta primers. Some clones are missing from TCRdb's copy, which holds only in-frame ones; the method was immunoSEQ multiplex PCR. Among 90,000 to 150,000 clones, almost 85% were seen once, and the ten largest hold more than 1.4%. In this sample, this clone turned up a few times. The CDR3 spans 16 residues. CDR1 SEHNR and CDR2 FQNEAQ come from the germline V gene (reference sequence). Trimming took off 5 bases at V and 0 bases at J, with 14 bases between the two ends. V gene TRBV7-9 combines with J gene TRBJ2-1, with D maybe TRBD2 (5 bases). This TCR came from a young woman in good health and CMV-seronegative. The sequenced sample was PBMCs. The CDR3 nucleotides read TGTGCCAGCAGCCCCAGGTTAGCGAGCTCCTACAATGAGCAGTTCTTC. It codes for CASSPRLASSYNEQFF.